This TCR beta chain came from a study of T cell responses to AZD1222 COVID-19 vaccine. This clone was seen a handful of times. Data came from immunoSEQ multiplex PCR; TCRdb stores just in-frame clones and leaves some out. The sample includes 150,000 or so clones, about nine tenths of them seen just once. The source is an adult in good health. Sequences were derived from peripheral blood, sampled on day 0 of AZD1222 vaccination.

CDR3 DNA sequence: TGTGCCATCAGTGAGTTTGGGACGGAATTCGGAAACACCATATATTTT. It is translated as CAISEFGTEFGNTIYF. V and J are TRBV10-3 and TRBJ1-3; perhaps TRBD1 as D (5 bases). This CDR3 has 16 residues. V was trimmed by 1 base and J by 4 bases, leaving 14 bases between them. From germline, CDR1 is ENHRY and CDR2 SYGVKD.